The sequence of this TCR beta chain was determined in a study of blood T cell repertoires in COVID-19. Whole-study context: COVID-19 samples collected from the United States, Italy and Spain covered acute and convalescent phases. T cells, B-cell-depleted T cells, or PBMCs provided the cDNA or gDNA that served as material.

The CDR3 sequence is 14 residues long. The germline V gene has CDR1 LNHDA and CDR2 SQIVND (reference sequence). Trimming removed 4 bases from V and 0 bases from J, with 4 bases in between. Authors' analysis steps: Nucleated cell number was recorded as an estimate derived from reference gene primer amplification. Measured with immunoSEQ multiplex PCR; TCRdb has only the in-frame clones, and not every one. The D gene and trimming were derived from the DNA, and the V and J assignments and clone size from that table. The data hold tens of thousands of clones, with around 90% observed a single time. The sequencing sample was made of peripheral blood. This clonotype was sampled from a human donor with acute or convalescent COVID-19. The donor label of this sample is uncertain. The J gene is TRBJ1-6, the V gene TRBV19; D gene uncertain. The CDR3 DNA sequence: TGTGCCAGTAGTACGAGCTCCTATAATTCACCCCTCCACTTT. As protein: CASSTSSYNSPLHF.